This TCR beta chain was recorded in a study of CD8 T cells in Susac syndrome. This CDR3 has 14 residues. Germline trimming cut 5 bases from V and 5 bases from J; bases unmatched to any gene: 8. The V gene's germline CDR1 is SGHTA and CDR2 FQGNSA. About this clonotype itself: Its antigen is undetermined.

It was with random hexamers that 0.5 to 1 ug RNA was reverse transcribed. By means of immunoSEQ multiplex PCR, TCR beta CDR3 spanning 54 Vbeta and 13 Jbeta underwent amplification. TCRdb re-analysed the immunoSEQ multiplex PCR reads in MiXCR, keeping a single row per CDR3 protein. The sample has around 170,000 distinct CDR3 sequences, approximately 95% seen once. The study, taken as a whole, reports: There were 15 to 20 Susac-specific public clones in total CD8+ repertoires and a few in CD8+ TEMRA repertoires.

What was sequenced was CD8+ T cells from PBMCs. The chain links TRBV7-2 to TRBJ2-5; 7 bases match TRBD2. The receptor was isolated from a human donor with Susac syndrome. CDR3 nucleotides: TGTGCCAGCAGCCCGCGACTAGCCTGGGAGACCCAGTACTTC. Residues: CASSPRLAWETQYF.